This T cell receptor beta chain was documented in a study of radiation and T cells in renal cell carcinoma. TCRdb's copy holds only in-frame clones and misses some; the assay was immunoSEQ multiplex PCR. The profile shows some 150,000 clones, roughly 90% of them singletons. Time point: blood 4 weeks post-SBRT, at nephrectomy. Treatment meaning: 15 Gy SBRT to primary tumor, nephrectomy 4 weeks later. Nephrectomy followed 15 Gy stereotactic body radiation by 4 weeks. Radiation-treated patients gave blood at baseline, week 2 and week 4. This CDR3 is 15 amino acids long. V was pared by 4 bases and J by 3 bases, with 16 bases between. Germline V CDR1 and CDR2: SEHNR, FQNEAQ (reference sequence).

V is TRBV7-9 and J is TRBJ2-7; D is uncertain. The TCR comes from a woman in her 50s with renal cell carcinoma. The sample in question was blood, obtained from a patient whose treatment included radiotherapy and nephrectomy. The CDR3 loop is CASSSIDTERYEQYF. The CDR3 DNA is TGTGCCAGCAGCTCCATTGATACGGAGCGCTACGAGCAGTACTTC.